The rows below give T cell receptor beta chains drawn from one sample of a study of CD8+CD57+ T cells in acquired aplastic anemia. From the reads, TCRdb called clonotypes with MiXCR, one entry per CDR3 protein. The data contain 180,000 or so distinct CDR3 sequences, around 45% of them singletons. Sequenced input: sorted CD4+, CD8+, or CD8+CD57+ T cells (not recorded which) from PBMCs. These receptors came from a human donor in good health. Each CDR3 is given with its conserved first and last residue. Fields, in order: clone size, J gene, D gene, V gene, CDR3 DNA, CDR3 protein. A D gene is named only where the DNA matches it firmly. Not every row has a clone size; where given, it reads once, few, many or a size class.

few | TRBJ2-4 | TRBD2 | TRBV11-2 | TGTGCCAGCAGCTTAGAGGGGACTAGCGGGTATCTAGCCAAAAACATTCAGTACTTC | CASSLEGTSGYLAKNIQYF
few | TRBJ2-3 | . | TRBV24-1 | TGTGCCACCAGTGATTGTCCAGGGACAGATACGCAGTATTTT | CATSDCPGTDTQYF
. | TRBJ1-2 | . | TRBV19 | TGTGCCAGTAGTATAGAAAGGACTAGTGGCTACACCTTC | CASSIERTSGYTF
many | TRBJ1-1 | . | TRBV4-2 | TGTGCCAGCAGCCCCCTGGGAGGGGACACTGAAGCTTTCTTT | CASSPLGGDTEAFF
. | TRBJ1-2 | . | TRBV20-1 | TGCAGTGCTTTTCCGTTCGGGGGGGACTATGGCTACACCTTC | CSAFPFGGDYGYTF
many | TRBJ2-1 | TRBD2 | TRBV12-3/TRBV12-4 | TGTGCCAGCATCTCTCTTGGTGGGAGGGCCGAGAACAATGAGCAGTTCTTC | CASISLGGRAENNEQFF
. | TRBJ2-7 | . | TRBV24-1 | TGTGCCACCAGTGATAACGGGGGACGCTACGAGCAGTACTTC | CATSDNGGRYEQYF
. | TRBJ2-7 | TRBD2 | TRBV7-2 | TGTGCCAGCAGCGTTAGCGGGGTGGGTGGTGAGCAGTACTTC | CASSVSGVGGEQYF
once | TRBJ2-7 | . | TRBV10-2 | TGCGCCAGCACAGGGACGGGCATAACCTACGAGCAGTACTTC | CASTGTGITYEQYF
. | TRBJ2-2 | . | TRBV5-1 | TGCGCCAGCAGCTTGTCCCCACCAGGGATTTATACCGGGGAGCTGTTTTTT | CASSLSPPGIYTGELFF
once | TRBJ2-7 | TRBD1 | TRBV2 | TGTGCCAGCAGCCCGACAGGGGGCAAAGACTACGAGCAGTACTTC | CASSPTGGKDYEQYF
. | TRBJ2-6 | TRBD2 | TRBV5-1 | TGCGCCAGCAGACTAGCGGGCCACTCTGGGGCCAACGTCCTGACTTTC | CASRLAGHSGANVLTF
many | TRBJ2-5 | . | TRBV7-6 | TGTGCCAGCAGCTTATTTGCGCTGACGCAAGAGACCCAGTACTTC | CASSLFALTQETQYF
. | TRBJ2-1 | TRBD2 | TRBV4-1 | TGCGCCAGCAGCCGGGGACTAGCGCACGGCAGCTCCTACAATGAGCAGTTCTTC | CASSRGLAHGSSYNEQFF
. | TRBJ2-7 | . | TRBV10-3 | TGTGCCATCAGTGGGACGGGACATCCTTACGAGCAGTACTTC | CAISGTGHPYEQYF
. | TRBJ2-6 | . | TRBV6-5 | TGTGCCAGCAGTTACAAGGGCAGGGGAACCTCTGGGGCCAACGTCCTGACTTTC | CASSYKGRGTSGANVLTF
. | TRBJ2-5 | . | TRBV2 | TGTGCCAACACATGGTTAGGCGGGCAAGAGACCCAGTACTTC | CANTWLGGQETQYF
. | TRBJ2-7 | TRBD1 | TRBV2 | TGTGCCAGCAGCTATAGGCCGGGACAGGGGAACGAGCAGTACTTC | CASSYRPGQGNEQYF
many | TRBJ2-5 | . | TRBV6-1 | TGTGCCAGCAGGGGGGGCGGGGCCCAAGAGACCCAGTACTTC | CASRGGGAQETQYF
once | TRBJ1-4 | TRBD1 | TRBV19 | TGTGCCAGTCTTCAGGGGGAAAGACTGTTTTTT | CASLQGERLFF
many | TRBJ2-7 | TRBD2 | TRBV6-5 | TGTGCCAGCAGACTGACTAGCGGGAGCGAGCAGTACTTC | CASRLTSGSEQYF
. | TRBJ2-5 | . | TRBV3-1 | TGTGCCAGCAGCCAAAGGAGTGCGGGAGAGACCCAGTACTTC | CASSQRSAGETQYF